This T cell receptor (beta chain) was recorded in a study of neurological immune-mediated disorders. General observations from the study: No CDR3 amino acid sequences were shared by expanded clones across subjects, suggesting private repertoires in all groups.

This clonotype was seen repeatedly, ten times or more. Its antigen remains unidentified. The cDNA came from 5'RACE with 10-nucleotide random UMIs. TCRdb independently ran MiXCR on the 5' RACE reads; one entry per CDR3 protein. The sample yields 77,000 or so distinct CDR3 sequences, 9.4% seen once. The CDR3 is 14 residues long. In germline, CDR1 is SGHTA, CDR2 FQGNSA. Trimming shortened V by 0 bases and J by 7 bases, and 12 bases separated the two germline ends. The clonotype originates from a man aged 45 to 65 in good health. Sequencing input: PBMCs. The rearrangement uses TRBV7-2 and TRBJ1-2; no clear D gene. The DNA of the CDR3 is TGTGCCAGCAGCTTAGCTTCGGGAGCCTCTGGCTACACCTTC. It is translated as CASSLASGASGYTF.